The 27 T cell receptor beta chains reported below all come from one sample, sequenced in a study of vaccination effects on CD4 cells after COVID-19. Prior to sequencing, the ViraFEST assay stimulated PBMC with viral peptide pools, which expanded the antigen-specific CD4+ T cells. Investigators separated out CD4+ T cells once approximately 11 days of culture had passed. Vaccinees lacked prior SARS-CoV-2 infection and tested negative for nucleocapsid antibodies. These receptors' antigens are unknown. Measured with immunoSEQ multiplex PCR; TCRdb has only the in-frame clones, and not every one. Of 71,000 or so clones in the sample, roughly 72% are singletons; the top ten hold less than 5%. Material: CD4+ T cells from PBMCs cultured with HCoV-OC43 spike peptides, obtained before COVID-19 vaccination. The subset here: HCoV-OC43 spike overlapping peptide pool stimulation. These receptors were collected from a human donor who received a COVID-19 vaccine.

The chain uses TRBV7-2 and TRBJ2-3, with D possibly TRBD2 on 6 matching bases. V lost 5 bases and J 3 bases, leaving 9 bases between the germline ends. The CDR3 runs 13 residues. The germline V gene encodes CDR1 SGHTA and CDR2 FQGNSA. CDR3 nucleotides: TGTGCCAGCAGCACGACTAGAACAGATACGCAGTATTTT. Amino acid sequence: CASSTTRTDTQYF.

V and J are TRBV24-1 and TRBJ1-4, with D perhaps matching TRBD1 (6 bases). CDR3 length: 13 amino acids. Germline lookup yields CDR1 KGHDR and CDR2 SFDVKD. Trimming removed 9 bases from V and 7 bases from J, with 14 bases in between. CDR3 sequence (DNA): TGTGCCACCCAGGGGTCCTGGGGTGAAAAACTGTTTTTT. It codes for CATQGSWGEKLFF.

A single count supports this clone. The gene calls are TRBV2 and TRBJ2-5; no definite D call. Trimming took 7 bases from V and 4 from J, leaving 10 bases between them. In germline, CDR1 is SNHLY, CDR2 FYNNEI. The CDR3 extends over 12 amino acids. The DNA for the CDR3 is TGTGCCAGCAATCGCGCGAGAGAGACCCAGTACTTC. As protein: CASNRARETQYF.

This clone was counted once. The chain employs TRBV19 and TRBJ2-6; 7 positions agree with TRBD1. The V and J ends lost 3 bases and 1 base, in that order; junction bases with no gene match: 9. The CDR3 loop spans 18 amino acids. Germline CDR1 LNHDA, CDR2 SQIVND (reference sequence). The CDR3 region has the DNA TGTGCCAGTAGTATCCGTCCCGGGACAGTATCTGGGGCCAACGTCCTGACTTTC. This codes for CASSIRPGTVSGANVLTF.

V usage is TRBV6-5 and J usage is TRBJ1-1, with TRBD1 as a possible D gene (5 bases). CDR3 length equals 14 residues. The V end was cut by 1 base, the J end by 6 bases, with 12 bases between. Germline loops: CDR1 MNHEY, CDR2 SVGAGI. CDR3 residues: CASSYLGQGAEAFF. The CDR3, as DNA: TGTGCCAGCAGTTACTTGGGTCAGGGCGCTGAAGCTTTCTTT.

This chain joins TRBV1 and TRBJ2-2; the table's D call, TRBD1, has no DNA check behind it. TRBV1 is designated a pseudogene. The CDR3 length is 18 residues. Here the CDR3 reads CTSSQVTEYRANTGELFF. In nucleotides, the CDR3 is TGCACCAGCAGCCAAGTTACAGAGTACCGAGCGAACACCGGGGAGCTGTTTTTT.

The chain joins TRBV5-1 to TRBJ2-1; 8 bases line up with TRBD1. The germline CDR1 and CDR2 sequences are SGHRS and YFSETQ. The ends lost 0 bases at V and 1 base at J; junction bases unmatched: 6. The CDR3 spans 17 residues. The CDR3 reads CASSLATGTGSYNEQFF. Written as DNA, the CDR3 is TGCGCCAGCAGCTTGGCCACAGGGACAGGATCCTACAATGAGCAGTTCTTC.

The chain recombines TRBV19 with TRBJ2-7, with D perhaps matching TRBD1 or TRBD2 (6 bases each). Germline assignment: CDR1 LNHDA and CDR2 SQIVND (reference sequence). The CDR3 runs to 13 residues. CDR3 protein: CLIPVGGAGEQYV. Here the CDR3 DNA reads TGTCTAATCCCCGTTGGGGGCGCGGGAGAGCAGTACGTC.

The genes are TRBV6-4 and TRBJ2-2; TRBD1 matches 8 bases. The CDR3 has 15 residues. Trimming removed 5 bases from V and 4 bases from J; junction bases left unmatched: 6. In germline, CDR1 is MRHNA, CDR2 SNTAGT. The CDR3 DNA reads TGTGCCAGCAGTTCAGGGGGCTTGAGCACCGGGGAGCTGTTTTTT. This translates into CASSSGGLSTGELFF.

The CDR3 protein is CAWSEGRNEKLFF. The CDR3 DNA reads as TGTGCCTGGAGTGAGGGTAGAAATGAAAAACTGTTTTTT. The gene calls are TRBV30 and TRBJ1-4; D gene unclear. This CDR3 contains 13 residues. The V gene's germline CDR1 is GTSNPN and CDR2 SVGIG (reference sequence). Trimming left V 1 base short and J 5 bases short, with 8 bases between.

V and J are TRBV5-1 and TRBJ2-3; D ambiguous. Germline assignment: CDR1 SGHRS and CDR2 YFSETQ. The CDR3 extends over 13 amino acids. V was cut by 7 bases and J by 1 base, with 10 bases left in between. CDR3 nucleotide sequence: TGCGCCAGCGATGGCGGCGGCACAGATACGCAGTATTTT. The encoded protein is CASDGGGTDTQYF.

CDR3 loop: CAISASGGYTDTQYF. CDR3 nucleotide sequence: TGTGCCATCAGTGCTAGCGGGGGGTACACAGATACGCAGTATTTT. The rearrangement joins TRBV10-3 to TRBJ2-3, with 11 bases identical to TRBD2. CDR1 is ENHRY, CDR2 SYGVKD, per germline. This CDR3 spans 15 amino acids. Trimming removed 4 bases from V and 2 bases from J; junction bases left unmatched: 2.

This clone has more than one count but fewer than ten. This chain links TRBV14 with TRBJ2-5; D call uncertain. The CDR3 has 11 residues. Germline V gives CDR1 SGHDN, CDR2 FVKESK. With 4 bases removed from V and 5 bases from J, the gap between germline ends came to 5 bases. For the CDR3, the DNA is TGTGCCAGCAGCCTAGGGGAGACCCAGTACTTC. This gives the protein CASSLGETQYF.

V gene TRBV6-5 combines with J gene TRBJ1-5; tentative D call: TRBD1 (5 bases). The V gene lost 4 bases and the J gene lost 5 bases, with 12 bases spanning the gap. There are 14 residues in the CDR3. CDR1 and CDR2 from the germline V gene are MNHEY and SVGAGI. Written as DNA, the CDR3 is TGTGCCAGCAGTTGGGTGGGACGAGATCAGCCCCAGCATTTT. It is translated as CASSWVGRDQPQHF.

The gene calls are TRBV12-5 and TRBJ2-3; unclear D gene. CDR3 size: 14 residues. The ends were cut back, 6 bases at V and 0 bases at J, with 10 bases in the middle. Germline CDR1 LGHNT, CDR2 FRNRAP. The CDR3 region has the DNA TGTGCTAGTGGGTCCCGGGTTAGCACAGATACGCAGTATTTT. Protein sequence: CASGSRVSTDTQYF. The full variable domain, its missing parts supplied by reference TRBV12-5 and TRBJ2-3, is DARVTQTPRHKVTEMGQEVTMRCQPILGHNTVFWYRQTMMQGLELLAYFRNRAPLDDSGMPKDRFSAEMPDATLATLKIQPSEPRDSAVYFCASGSRVSTDTQYFGPGTRLTVL.

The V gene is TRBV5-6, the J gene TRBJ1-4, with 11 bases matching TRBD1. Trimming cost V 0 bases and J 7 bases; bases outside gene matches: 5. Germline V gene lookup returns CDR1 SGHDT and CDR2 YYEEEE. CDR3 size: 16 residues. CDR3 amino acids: CASSLEWGTGGEKLFF. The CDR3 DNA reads TGTGCCAGCAGCTTGGAATGGGGGACAGGGGGTGAAAAACTGTTTTTT.

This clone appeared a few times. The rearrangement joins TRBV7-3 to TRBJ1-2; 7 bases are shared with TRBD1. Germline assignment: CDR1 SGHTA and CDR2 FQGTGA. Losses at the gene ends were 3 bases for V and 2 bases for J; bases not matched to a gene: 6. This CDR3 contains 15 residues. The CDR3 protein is CASSLSGGMNYGYTF. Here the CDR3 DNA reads TGTGCCAGCAGCTTGTCAGGGGGAATGAACTATGGCTACACCTTC. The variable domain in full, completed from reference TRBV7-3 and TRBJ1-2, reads GAGVSQTPSNKVTEKGKYVELRCDPISGHTALYWYRQSLGQGPEFLIYFQGTGAADDSGLPNDRFFAVRPEGSVSTLKIQRTERGDSAVYLCASSLSGGMNYGYTFGSGTRLTVV.

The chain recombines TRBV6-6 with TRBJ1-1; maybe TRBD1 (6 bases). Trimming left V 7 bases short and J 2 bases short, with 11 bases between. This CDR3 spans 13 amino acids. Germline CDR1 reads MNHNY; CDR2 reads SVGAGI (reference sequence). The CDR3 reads CASTGQINTEAFF. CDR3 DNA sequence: TGTGCCAGCACCGGACAGATTAACACTGAAGCTTTCTTT.

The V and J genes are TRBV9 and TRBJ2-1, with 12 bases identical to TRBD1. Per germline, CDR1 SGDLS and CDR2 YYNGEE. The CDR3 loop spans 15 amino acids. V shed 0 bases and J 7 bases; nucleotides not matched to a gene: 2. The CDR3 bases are TGTGCCAGCAGCGTAGGGGGACAGGGGGCTAATGAGCAGTTCTTC. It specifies CASSVGGQGANEQFF.

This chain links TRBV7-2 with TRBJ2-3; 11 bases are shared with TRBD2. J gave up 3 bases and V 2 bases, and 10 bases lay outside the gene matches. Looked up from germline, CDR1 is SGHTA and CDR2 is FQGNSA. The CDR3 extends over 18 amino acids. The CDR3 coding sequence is TGTGCCAGCAGCTTAAAAGATGCTAGCGGGGGGACTACAGATACGCAGTATTTT. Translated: CASSLKDASGGTTDTQYF.

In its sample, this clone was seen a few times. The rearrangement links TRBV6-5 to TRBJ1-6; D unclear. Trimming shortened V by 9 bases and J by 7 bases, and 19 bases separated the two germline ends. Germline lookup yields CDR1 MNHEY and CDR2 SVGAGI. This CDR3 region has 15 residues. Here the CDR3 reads CASARGTLVNSPLHF. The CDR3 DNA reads TGTGCCAGTGCACGAGGAACCCTGGTCAATTCACCCCTCCACTTT.

Written as DNA, the CDR3 is TGCGCCAGCAGCTTGTTGAGCGGGGGGGTAAGTGAGCAGTTCTTC. It encodes CASSLLSGGVSEQFF. This chain uses TRBV5-1 with TRBJ2-1, with 10 bases aligning to TRBD2. The CDR3 runs 15 residues. J lost 9 bases, V lost 1 base, and 7 bases had no gene match. The germline V gene has CDR1 SGHRS and CDR2 YFSETQ.

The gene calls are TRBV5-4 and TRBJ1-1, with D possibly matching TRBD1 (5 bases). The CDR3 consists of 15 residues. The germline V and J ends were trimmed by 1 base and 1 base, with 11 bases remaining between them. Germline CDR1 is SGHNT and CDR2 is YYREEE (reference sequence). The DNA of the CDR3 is TGTGCCAGCAGCTTGACGTCCGGGGGGAACACTGAAGCTTTCTTT. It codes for CASSLTSGGNTEAFF. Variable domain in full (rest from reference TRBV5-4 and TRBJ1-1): ETGVTQSPTHLIKTRGQQVTLRCSSQSGHNTVSWYQQALGQGPQFIFQYYREEENGRGNFPPRFSGLQFPNYSSELNVNALELDDSALYLCASSLTSGGNTEAFFGQGTRLTVV.

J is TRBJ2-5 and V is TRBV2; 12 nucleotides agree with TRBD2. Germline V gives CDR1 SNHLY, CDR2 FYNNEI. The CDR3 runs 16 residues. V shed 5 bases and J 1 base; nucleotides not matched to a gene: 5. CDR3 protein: CASSRTSGGFQETQYF. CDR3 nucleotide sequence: TGTGCCAGCAGTAGAACTAGCGGGGGGTTCCAAGAGACCCAGTACTTC.

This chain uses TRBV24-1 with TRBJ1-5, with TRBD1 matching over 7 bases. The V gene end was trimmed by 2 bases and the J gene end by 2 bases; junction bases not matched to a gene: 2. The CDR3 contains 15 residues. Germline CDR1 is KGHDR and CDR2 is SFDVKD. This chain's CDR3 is CATSDSGTGNQPQHF. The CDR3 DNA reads TGTGCCACCAGTGATTCCGGGACAGGCAATCAGCCCCAGCATTTT.

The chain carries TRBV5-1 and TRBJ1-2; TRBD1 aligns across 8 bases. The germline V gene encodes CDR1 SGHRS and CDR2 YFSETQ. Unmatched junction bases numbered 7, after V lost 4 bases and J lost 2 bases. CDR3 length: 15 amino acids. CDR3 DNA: TGCGCCAGCAGCCCTTGGACAGGGAGCAACTATGGCTACACCTTC. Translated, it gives CASSPWTGSNYGYTF.

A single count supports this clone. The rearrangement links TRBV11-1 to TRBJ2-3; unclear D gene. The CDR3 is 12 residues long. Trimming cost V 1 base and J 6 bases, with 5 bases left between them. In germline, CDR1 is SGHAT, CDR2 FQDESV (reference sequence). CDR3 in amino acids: CASSLGPDTQYF. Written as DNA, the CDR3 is TGTGCCAGCAGCTTAGGTCCGGATACGCAGTATTTT. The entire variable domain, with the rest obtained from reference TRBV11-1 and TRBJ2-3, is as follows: EAEVAQSPRYKITEKSQAVAFWCDPISGHATLYWYRQILGQGPELLVQFQDESVVDDSQLPKDRFSAERLKGVDSTLKIQPAELGDSAMYLCASSLGPDTQYFGPGTRLTVL.